The source of this TCR beta chain is a study of blood T cell repertoires in COVID-19. In the study overall: Nucleic acid was either cDNA or gDNA, and it came from T cells, B-cell-depleted T cells, or PBMCs.

Germline CDR1 and CDR2: KGHSH and LQKENI. Trimming removed 3 bases at V and 1 base at J, with 6 bases between. The CDR3 extends over 13 amino acids. It was during active infection that Seattle patients were enrolled and then longitudinally followed. Original data processing: Cell counts per sample came from amplifying reference gene primers. Method: immunoSEQ multiplex PCR; TCRdb's copy keeps in-frame clones and lacks some. V and J calls and clone size are copied from that table; D and trimming were computed from the DNA. The profile shows hundreds of thousands of clones, 80% to 95% of them singletons.

This receptor was identified in a man aged 55 to 70 with COVID-19, enrolled during active disease. The V and J genes are TRBV18 and TRBJ1-1, with no clear D. The sequenced material came from peripheral blood. CDR3 in amino acids: CASSPQKNTEAFF. The CDR3 nucleotides are TGTGCCAGCTCACCGCAGAAGAACACTGAAGCTTTCTTT.